The following is a TCR beta chain sequence with its context. Its antigen remains unknown. Gene names denote mouse genes. The CDR3 end is not reached by the read, which stops 1 residue before it; the germline J gene fills it in. These data belong to a study of tissue T cells after allogeneic stem cell transplantation. The method was immunoSEQ multiplex PCR; TCRdb's version includes in-frame clones alone and lacks a portion of them. The sample gives 4,600 or so clones, approximately 49% of which show up once; about 19% is in the top ten. Noted time point: mouse harvest day 14 after allogeneic transplant. Each mouse received 10^7 T-cell-depleted marrow cells plus 10^6 splenic CD5+ T cells by tail vein. Tissues came from B6→BALB/c major-mismatch GVHD mice at day 7 or 14. The germline V gene encodes CDR1 NNHNN and CDR2 SYGAGS (reference sequence). V shed 3 bases, J shed 1 base, and the junction held 7 bases outside the gene matches. This CDR3 contains 17 residues.

Study outcomes and limitations: Anatomically similar tissues had similar TCR repertoires within each patient.

This sequence joins TRBV13-2 and TRBJ2-3; 11 nucleotides align to TRBD1. The receptor was isolated from a female BALB/c mouse given C57BL/6 T cells with graft-versus-host disease after an allogeneic hematopoietic cell transplant. Sequenced sample: lymph node tissue. Incomplete CDR3 DNA: TGTGCCAGCGGTGCGGGGACAGGGGGGGGTGGTGCAGAAACGCTGTAT. It is translated as CASGAGTGGGGAETLY. The entire CDR3 protein reads CASGAGTGGGGAETLYF.